This is a list of T cell receptor beta chains from one sample in a study of shared clonotypes between healthy human individuals. Sequenced by immunoSEQ multiplex PCR; TCRdb stores in-frame clones only, minus some. The sample contains around 690,000 clones, about 90% of which appear only once. What was sequenced was memory CD8+ T cells from PBMCs. These receptors were obtained from a man between 18 and 35 years old in good health. Some clones in this sample may be carry-over from other donors' samples. The CDR3 runs from the conserved cysteine through the conserved F or W. The D gene is left open where the match is weak.

J gene	D gene	V gene	CDR3 protein
TRBJ2-2	-	TRBV6-5	CASSYRSNTGELFF
TRBJ2-7	-	TRBV7-9	CASSFNSYEQYF
TRBJ2-7	TRBD2	TRBV10-3	CAISKMTSGNYEQYF
TRBJ1-5	-	TRBV14	CASSQGWDQPQHF
TRBJ1-2	-	TRBV27	CASRARSNYYGYTF
TRBJ1-2	TRBD1	TRBV27	CASSITGGISGYTF
TRBJ1-1	TRBD1	TRBV6-5	CASSYDRGNTEAFF
TRBJ2-1	-	TRBV13	CASSSFSYNEQFF
TRBJ1-1	-	TRBV4-1	CASSLRVGATEAFF
TRBJ1-3	-	TRBV7-9	CASSLTGLAGNTIYF
TRBJ2-5	-	TRBV4-3	CASSHPQGGVETQYF
TRBJ1-5	-	TRBV7-6	CASSLRIGQPQHF
TRBJ2-1	-	TRBV7-6	CASSSQGYGSYNEQFF
TRBJ1-4	TRBD1	TRBV6-1	CASSAGQGNEKLFF
TRBJ2-5	-	TRBV6-5	CASSPWAGGETQYF
TRBJ2-5	-	TRBV14	CASSQEYTFGGKETQYF
TRBJ2-1	-	TRBV7-8	CASSYRVVGNEQFF
TRBJ2-7	TRBD1	TRBV27	CASSHRQGNLYEQYF
TRBJ2-7	-	TRBV27	CASSLLGAENEQYF
TRBJ2-5	TRBD1	TRBV2	CASSYNPGQAAETQYF
TRBJ2-2	-	TRBV19	CASSPWNLNTGELFF
TRBJ2-7	-	TRBV11-2	CASSLDPRGPLVFYEQYF
TRBJ2-1	TRBD2	TRBV13	CASSSGTSGSYNEQFF
TRBJ1-1	TRBD1	TRBV5-8	CASSPILQGVRSTEAFF
TRBJ2-7	TRBD2	TRBV9	CASSGGSGFSYEQYF
TRBJ1-1	-	TRBV4-1	CASSQEGRAPGSEAFF
TRBJ2-7	TRBD1	TRBV30	CAWRDRGSYEQYF
TRBJ2-1	-	TRBV19	CASSAYGAHNEQFF
TRBJ2-7	TRBD2	TRBV7-2	CASSIRGLAESYEQYF
TRBJ1-3	-	TRBV9	CASSVGGASGNTIYF
TRBJ2-3	-	TRBV9	CAGSPSDGDTQYF
TRBJ2-7	-	TRBV7-8	CASSQKDGSSSYEQYF
TRBJ2-2	-	TRBV7-8	CATSGKISNTGELFF
TRBJ2-2	TRBD1	TRBV7-8	CASSLAESTGDTGELFF
TRBJ2-4	TRBD2	TRBV29-1	CSVRGLAGGNIQYF
TRBJ2-7	-	TRBV6-5	CASWGRSTEQYF
TRBJ2-7	-	TRBV27	CASSFYGGTYEQYF